This T cell receptor beta chain was sequenced for a study of cytotoxic CD8 clonotypes in ibrutinib-treated CLL. Study results and caveats: In comparison with age-matched healthy donors, baseline clonality was higher and tracked circulating CD8+ T-cell counts. There were few public clonotypes, and on treatment they contracted or stayed stable.

The CDR3 extends over 14 amino acids. Germline values: CDR1 SGDLS, CDR2 YYNGEE. V lost 0 bases, J lost 10 bases, and 11 bases lay in between. Sequencing was designed to attain a depth spanning 1 in 200,000 to 1 in 1 million T cells. Clones were read by immunoSEQ multiplex PCR, and TCRdb kept only the in-frame ones, dropping some. The sample yields some 85,000 clones, around 77% seen once. Of note for this clone: The antigen remains unidentified.

PBMCs were cryopreserved, and 1.5 to 2.5 micrograms of genomic DNA from them went into TCR beta libraries. The input for sequencing was PBMCs, taken after 24 months of ibrutinib treatment. The V and J genes are TRBV9 and TRBJ1-6; D uncertain. This sequence originates from a human donor with chronic lymphocytic leukemia. CDR3 coding DNA: TGTGCCAGCAGCGTAGGGTTGAGCGACTCACCCCTCCACTTT. Translated, it gives CASSVGLSDSPLHF.